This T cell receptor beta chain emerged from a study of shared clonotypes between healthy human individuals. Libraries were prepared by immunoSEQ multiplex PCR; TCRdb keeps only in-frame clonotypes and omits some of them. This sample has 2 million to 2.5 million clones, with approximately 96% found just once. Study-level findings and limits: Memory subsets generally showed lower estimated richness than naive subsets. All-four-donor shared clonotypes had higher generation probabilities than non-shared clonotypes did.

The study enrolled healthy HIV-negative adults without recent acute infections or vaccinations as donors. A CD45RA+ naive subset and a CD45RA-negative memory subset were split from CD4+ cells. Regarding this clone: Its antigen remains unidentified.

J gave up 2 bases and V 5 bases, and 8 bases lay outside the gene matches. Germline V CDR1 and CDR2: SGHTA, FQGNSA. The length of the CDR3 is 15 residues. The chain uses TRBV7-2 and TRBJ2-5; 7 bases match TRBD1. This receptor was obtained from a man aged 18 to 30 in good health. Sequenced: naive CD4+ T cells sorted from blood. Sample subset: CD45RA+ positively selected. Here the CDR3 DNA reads TGTGCCAGCAGCCCAAAAACAGGGGTTCAAGAGACCCAGTACTTC. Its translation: CASSPKTGVQETQYF.